These T cell receptor beta chains were read from a single sample in a study of T cells after yellow fever vaccination. TCRdb reprocessed the 5' RACE reads with MiXCR, giving one entry per CDR3 protein. Of some 300,000 distinct CDR3 sequences listed, roughly 8.4% are singletons. The material was PBMCs, obtained around 45 days after the first yellow fever vaccination. The receptor source for this set is a man younger than 35 who received the YFV17D yellow fever vaccine. The CDR3 runs from the conserved cysteine through the conserved F or W. A D gene is named only where the DNA matches it firmly. The size of a clone is reported for some rows only, either as once, few or many, or as a class for expanded clones.

cdr3_aa cdr3_nt j_call v_call clone_size d_call
CSVGETASDTQYF TGCAGCGTTGGAGAGACAGCATCAGATACGCAGTATTTT TRBJ2-3 TRBV29-1 - -
CASRGNRNTEAFF TGTGCCAGCAGAGGCAATCGGAACACTGAAGCTTTCTTT TRBJ1-1 TRBV2 few -
CASSRLEGGQVTGELFF TGTGCCAGCAGCCGTCTGGAGGGGGGACAGGTCACCGGGGAGCTGTTTTTT TRBJ2-2 TRBV7-6 - TRBD1
CSIDSGGLYNEQFF TGCAGCATAGATAGCGGGGGCCTTTACAATGAGCAGTTCTTC TRBJ2-1 TRBV29-1 - TRBD2
CASSQGLAVNEQFF TGCGCCAGCAGCCAAGGGCTAGCGGTTAATGAGCAGTTCTTC TRBJ2-1 TRBV4-1 few TRBD2
CASRLPGLAGDTQYF TGTGCCAGCAGGCTCCCGGGACTAGCCGGTGATACGCAGTATTTT TRBJ2-3 TRBV27 - TRBD2
CASSLVRNDYNEQFF TGCGCCAGCAGCTTGGTCCGCAACGACTACAATGAGCAGTTCTTC TRBJ2-1 TRBV5-1 many -
CASSADGDTQYF TGTGCCAGCAGCGCGGACGGAGATACGCAGTATTTT TRBJ2-3 TRBV9 - -
CASSSTDGFHEQFF TGCGCCAGCAGCTCGACGGACGGATTCCATGAGCAGTTCTTC TRBJ2-1 TRBV5-1 - -
CASSPLGQKETQYF TGTGCCAGCAGCCCCCTGGGACAGAAAGAGACCCAGTACTTC TRBJ2-5 TRBV28 - TRBD1
CASSFVEGETQYF TGTGCCAGCAGTTTTGTGGAAGGAGAGACCCAGTACTTC TRBJ2-5 TRBV28 few -
CASSSNRGSETQYF TGTGCCAGCAGTTCAAACAGGGGTTCAGAGACCCAGTACTTC TRBJ2-5 TRBV7-2 many TRBD1
CASSLERQDEAFF TGCGCCAGCAGCTTGGAAAGACAGGATGAAGCTTTCTTT TRBJ1-1 TRBV5-1 - -
CASEAGTGPQETQYF TGTGCCAGTGAGGCTGGAACCGGGCCACAAGAGACCCAGTACTTC TRBJ2-5 TRBV9 - -
CASSVGALDTQYF TGTGCCAGCAGTGTCGGGGCCCTTGATACGCAGTATTTT TRBJ2-3 TRBV12-3/TRBV12-4 - -
CSVPQTSNTGELFF TGCAGTGTGCCGCAGACTTCTAACACCGGGGAGCTGTTTTTT TRBJ2-2 TRBV20-1 - -
CASSYDPVYEQYF TGTGCCAGCAGTTACGATCCGGTCTACGAGCAGTACTTC TRBJ2-7 TRBV6-5 - -
CASSLMTGDDGKLFF TGCGCCAGCAGCCTCATGACAGGGGATGACGGGAAGCTGTTTTTT TRBJ2-2 TRBV5-1 - TRBD1
CASSPGTSSDEQFF TGTGCCAGCAGCCCGGGGACTAGCAGCGATGAGCAGTTCTTC TRBJ2-1 TRBV9 few TRBD2
CAISDGQGGNEQYF TGTGCCATCAGTGATGGCCAGGGAGGCAACGAGCAGTACTTC TRBJ2-7 TRBV10-3 many -
CRAEGEDYGYTF TGCAGAGCGGAGGGGGAAGACTATGGCTACACCTTC TRBJ1-2 TRBV20-1 many -
CASSEDAFYGYTF TGTGCCAGCAGTGAAGACGCGTTTTATGGCTACACCTTC TRBJ1-2 TRBV6-1 few -
CASSLLGEKLFF TGTGCCAGCAGCCTCCTGGGGGAAAAACTGTTTTTT TRBJ1-4 TRBV5-4 few -
CASRQLAGGQGLNEQFF TGTGCCAGTAGACAACTAGCGGGGGGGCAGGGATTGAATGAGCAGTTCTTC TRBJ2-1 TRBV19 - TRBD2
CAISITRGRNTEAFF TGTGCCATCAGTATTACCAGGGGACGGAACACTGAAGCTTTCTTT TRBJ1-1 TRBV6-1 - -
CASTRRTAVNEKLFF TGTGCCAGCACCCGCCGGACGGCGGTTAATGAAAAACTGTTTTTT TRBJ1-4 TRBV6-1 - -
CASSQETGGGFSTDTQYF TGTGCCAGCAGCCAAGAAACAGGCGGGGGATTTAGCACAGATACGCAGTATTTT TRBJ2-3 TRBV4-2 - TRBD2
CSAREPATDRVGYSNQPQHF TGCAGTGCTAGAGAGCCCGCCACGGACAGGGTAGGGTATAGCAATCAGCCCCAGCATTTT TRBJ1-5 TRBV20-1 - TRBD1
CASSQDRYEGRGYEQYF TGCGCCAGCAGCCAAGATAGATATGAGGGCCGAGGATACGAGCAGTACTTC TRBJ2-7 TRBV4-3 - -
CSAPRDRANYGYTF TGCAGTGCTCCCCGGGACAGAGCTAACTATGGCTACACCTTC TRBJ1-2 TRBV20-1 - TRBD1
CASSPHPEVDQPQHF TGTGCCAGCAGCCCCCACCCAGAGGTCGATCAGCCCCAGCATTTT TRBJ1-5 TRBV5-5 - -
CASSSYYRVPNTEAFF TGTGCCAGCAGCTCCTATTACAGGGTCCCGAACACTGAAGCTTTCTTT TRBJ1-1 TRBV7-2 - -
CASSYSSGPGPQHF TGTGCCAGCAGTTACTCGAGCGGACCCGGGCCCCAGCATTTT TRBJ1-5 TRBV6-2/TRBV6-3 few -
CASSPGQGTHNEQFF TGTGCCAGCAGCCCGGGACAGGGAACTCACAATGAGCAGTTCTTC TRBJ2-1 TRBV27 - TRBD1
CASRDRGPSTDTQYF TGTGCCAGCCGGGACAGGGGTCCTAGCACAGATACGCAGTATTTT TRBJ2-3 TRBV19 - TRBD1
CATSRGAADTQYF TGTGCCACCAGTAGAGGGGCGGCGGATACGCAGTATTTT TRBJ2-3 TRBV24-1 few -
CSASYESNQPQHF TGCAGTGCTAGCTATGAGAGCAATCAGCCCCAGCATTTT TRBJ1-5 TRBV20-1 - -